This TCR beta chain was retrieved from a study of blood T cell repertoires in COVID-19. CDR1 and CDR2 (germline): KGHSH, LQKENI. This CDR3 is built from 15 residues. V lost 3 bases to trimming and J lost 5 bases, with 14 bases between them. In its sample, this clone was seen a few times. Original data processing: Amplified reference gene primers provided the basis for estimating nucleated cell counts. Some clones are missing from TCRdb's copy, which holds only in-frame ones; the method was immunoSEQ multiplex PCR. That table gives V, J and clone size, and the DNA gave D and trimming. The data contain approximately 100,000 clones, 84% of them singletons.

The chain recombines TRBV18 with TRBJ1-3; the D is unclear. The source is a woman between 50 and 59 years old with acute or convalescent COVID-19. Sequencing was carried out using peripheral blood. The CDR3 is CASSPSADLRNTIYF. CDR3 DNA sequence: TGTGCCAGCTCACCGTCCGCGGATCTTAGAAACACCATATATTTT.